This T cell receptor (beta chain) was captured by sequencing in a study of T cell responses to AZD1222 COVID-19 vaccine. Sequencing was performed with immunoSEQ multiplex PCR; in TCRdb, only in-frame clones are kept and a portion is missing. The profile shows 100,000 or so clones, approximately 88% of them singletons. Germline loops: CDR1 MGHRA, CDR2 YSYEKL. The CDR3 sequence is 13 residues long. The V and J ends lost 1 base and 4 bases respectively, with 7 bases between them. The TCR originated in an adult in good health. The chain links TRBV4-1 to TRBJ1-1; weak D call: TRBD1 (5 bases). The sample here was peripheral blood, taken on day 0 of AZD1222 vaccination. CDR3 nucleotides: TGCGCCAGCAGCCAAGGCAGGGTCACTGAAGCTTTCTTT. This sequence encodes CASSQGRVTEAFF.